The 20 T cell receptor beta chains below all came from one sample that was sequenced in a study of blood T cells in healthy people across ages. The authors ran a second PCR of about 6 to 12 cycles using a sample-barcoded 5' primer and a J-beta primer mix. TCRdb independently ran MiXCR on the 5' RACE reads; one entry per CDR3 protein. In the table there are more than 1,000,000 distinct CDR3 sequences, 20% to 25% of which are singletons. The same sample was also used in a study of T cells of mothers and their children.

The specimen sequenced was blood. All receptors derive from a girl aged 2-15 years in good health.

The chain uses TRBV12-5 and TRBJ1-1, with D possibly being TRBD1 (5 bases). Trimming removed 0 bases from V and 0 bases from J, with 8 bases in between. This CDR3 region has 15 residues. The V gene's germline CDR1 is LGHNT and CDR2 FRNRAP. The CDR3, as DNA: TGTGCTAGTGGTTTGGTGAGGGGCTTGAACACTGAAGCTTTCTTT. Translating gives CASGLVRGLNTEAFF.

The table lists this clonotype with a few counts. V usage is TRBV2 and J usage is TRBJ2-7; D may be TRBD1 or TRBD2 (5 bases each). The CDR3 contains 13 residues. V lost 7 bases to trimming and J lost 1 base, with 11 bases between them. Looked up from germline, CDR1 is SNHLY and CDR2 is FYNNEI. In DNA, the CDR3 is TGTGCCAGCATCGGGACCCTTTCCTACGAGCAGTACTTC. It codes for CASIGTLSYEQYF.

V and J are TRBV6-2 or TRBV6-3 and TRBJ1-2; D unclear. Germline V gene sequence: CDR1 MNHEY, CDR2 SVGEGT. Trimming pared 8 bases from V and 2 bases from J, leaving 15 bases between. The CDR3 is made up of 14 amino acids. In DNA form, the CDR3 reads TGTGCCAGCCTGGAAGCGTCCCGGAACTATGGCTACACCTTC. The encoded protein is CASLEASRNYGYTF.

The V gene is TRBV15, the J gene TRBJ2-2; unclear D gene. The CDR3 has 15 amino acids. V dropped 1 base and J dropped 8 bases, with 14 bases sitting between them. CDR1 and CDR2 from the germline V gene are LNHNV and YYDKDF (reference sequence). Written as DNA, the CDR3 is TGTGCCACCAGCAGAGTAGGACCTCAGACAGGGGAGCTGTTTTTT. Protein product: CATSRVGPQTGELFF.

The CDR3 nucleotides are TGCGCCAGCAGCCAAGCAACCGGGATCCAGGGCCACTCCTACGAGCAGTACTTC. It is translated as CASSQATGIQGHSYEQYF. This chain uses TRBV4-1 with TRBJ2-7; possibly TRBD1 or TRBD2 for D (5 bases each). This CDR3 has 18 residues. Germline lookup yields CDR1 MGHRA and CDR2 YSYEKL. With 1 base removed from V and 0 bases from J, the gap between germline ends came to 19 bases.

This clonotype has only a few counts. The chain has TRBV20-1 and TRBJ2-1; D gene uncertain. With the DNA end fitting TRBJ2-5 better, the J assignment may be wrong. Per germline, CDR1 DFQATT and CDR2 SNEGSKA (reference sequence). CDR3 length: 13 amino acids. The CDR3 protein is CSARDPSRETQYF. DNA of the CDR3: TGCAGTGCTAGAGATCCTAGTCGAGAGACCCAGTACTTC.

The rearrangement uses TRBV6-6 and TRBJ1-1, with 9 bases that match TRBD1. The V gene end was trimmed by 2 bases and the J gene end by 12 bases; junction bases not matched to a gene: 4. The CDR3 loop spans 12 amino acids. Germline CDR1 is MNHNY and CDR2 is SVGAGI (reference sequence). The CDR3 DNA is TGTGCCAGCAGTTACCCAGACAGGGGGACTTTCTTT. It is translated as CASSYPDRGTFF.

This chain joins TRBV7-2 and TRBJ2-5; a possible D gene is TRBD2 (5 bases). Trimming pared 0 bases from V and 11 bases from J, leaving 16 bases between. The germline V gene encodes CDR1 SGHTA and CDR2 FQGNSA. This CDR3 comprises 14 residues. The CDR3 DNA sequence: TGTGCCAGCAGCTTAGCTCTTGTAGCGAGGGAGCAGTACTTC. Its protein is CASSLALVAREQYF.

This clonotype was seen a handful of times. J is TRBJ2-5 and V is TRBV7-2, with 7 bases that match TRBD2. Germline loops: CDR1 SGHTA, CDR2 FQGNSA. With V trimmed by 3 bases and J by 2 bases, 12 bases remained unmatched. The CDR3 runs to 17 residues. DNA for the CDR3: TGTGCCAGCAGCTTCGTACCCGGCGGGGGAAATCAAGAGACCCAGTACTTC. Translating it yields CASSFVPGGGNQETQYF.

This sequence joins TRBV7-2 and TRBJ2-1; 7 nucleotides line up with TRBD2. The DNA end is more similar to TRBJ2-7, so the J call may be wrong. The CDR3 consists of 18 residues. Germline CDR1 reads SGHTA; CDR2 reads FQGNSA. CDR3 DNA: TGTGCCAGCAGCGGAGACGTACAGCGGGGCGACATATACTACGAGCAGTACTTC. Translation: CASSGDVQRGDIYYEQYF.

The rearrangement uses TRBV12-3 or TRBV12-4 and TRBJ2-4, with TRBD2 identical over 8 bases. Trimming removed 7 bases from V and 0 bases from J; junction bases left unmatched: 5. The CDR3 sequence is 15 residues long. CDR3 amino acids: CASTGGELAKNIQYF. The CDR3 DNA reads as TGTGCCAGCACCGGGGGGGAGCTAGCCAAAAACATTCAGTACTTC.

This clonotype has just a few counts. The V call is TRBV2, the J call TRBJ1-1; TRBD1 is a possible D gene (6 bases). V was shortened by 4 bases and J by 3 bases, with 21 bases between the two germline ends. This CDR3 is built from 17 residues. CDR1 is SNHLY and CDR2 is FYNNEI in the germline V gene. The chain's CDR3 is CASSGPVAQGFYTEAFF. CDR3 bases: TGTGCCAGCAGTGGACCCGTAGCCCAGGGGTTTTACACTGAAGCTTTCTTT.

This clonotype appeared a few times. The rearrangement uses TRBV10-2 and TRBJ2-1; a possible D gene is TRBD1 (5 bases). Germline assignment: CDR1 WSHSY and CDR2 SAAADI. V dropped 2 bases and J dropped 0 bases, with 14 bases sitting between them. This CDR3 has 17 amino acids. This chain's CDR3 is CASSEPVTASSYNEQFF. The CDR3 coding sequence is TGCGCCAGCAGTGAGCCGGTGACAGCTAGCTCCTACAATGAGCAGTTCTTC.

There are a few counts of this clonotype. The gene calls are TRBV4-2 and TRBJ1-4; maybe TRBD1 (5 bases). The ends were cut back, 4 bases at V and 6 bases at J, with 15 bases in the middle. CDR3 length equals 15 residues. CDR1 is LGHNA, CDR2 YNFKEQ, per germline. The CDR3 here is CASSRRDPGDEKLFF. CDR3 sequence (DNA): TGTGCCAGCAGCCGCCGGGACCCGGGGGATGAAAAACTGTTTTTT.

This clonotype was counted between two and nine times. This chain uses TRBV29-1 with TRBJ2-7; 8 nucleotides align to TRBD1. CDR1 is SQVTM and CDR2 is ANQGSEA in the germline V gene. V was clipped by 4 bases and J by 7 bases; unmatched bases: 6. This CDR3 is built from 12 residues. Here the CDR3 reads CSVGQGTREQYF. For the CDR3, the DNA is TGCAGCGTTGGACAGGGGACGAGGGAGCAGTACTTC.

This clonotype turned up a few times. This chain connects TRBV7-9 to TRBJ2-2; 7 nucleotides agree with TRBD2. The CDR3 runs to 12 residues. CDR1 SEHNR and CDR2 FQNEAQ come from the germline V gene (reference sequence). V lost 7 bases and J lost 6; bases outside the gene matches: 2. The CDR3 protein is CASTAGAGELFF. CDR3 DNA: TGTGCCAGCACCGCGGGGGCCGGGGAGCTGTTTTTT. The full variable domain, completed using reference TRBV7-9 and TRBJ2-2, is DTGVSQNPRHKITKRGQNVTFRCDPISEHNRLYWYRQTLGQGPEFLTYFQNEAQLEKSRLLSDRFSAERPKGSFSTLEIQRTEQGDSAMYLCASTAGAGELFFGEGSRLTVL.

The chain recombines TRBV29-1 with TRBJ2-5; D ambiguous. In germline, CDR1 is SQVTM, CDR2 ANQGSEA. The CDR3 runs to 12 residues. V was trimmed by 6 bases and J by 1 base, leaving 9 bases between them. The CDR3 DNA is TGCAGCGTCGTTGCCCTCCAAGAGACCCAGTACTTC. Protein product: CSVVALQETQYF.

The chain combines TRBV20-1 with TRBJ2-1; tentative D call: TRBD2 (6 bases). The CDR3 sequence is 17 residues long. Per the germline V gene, CDR1 is DFQATT and CDR2 is SNEGSKA (reference sequence). The ends were cut back, 2 bases at V and 5 bases at J, with 22 bases in the middle. Here the CDR3 DNA reads TGCAGTGCTAGAAACCCTAGTAGTTCGGGGGTTAACAATGAGCAGTTCTTC. Translation gives CSARNPSSSGVNNEQFF.

The chain is built from TRBV14 and TRBJ2-5; tentative D call: TRBD1 (6 bases). The DNA end is more similar to TRBJ2-1, so the J call may be wrong. This CDR3 region has 14 residues. Germline CDR1 is SGHDN and CDR2 is FVKESK. CDR3 sequence (DNA): TGTGCCAGCAGCCTCCGACAGGCCTACAATGAGCAGTTCTTC. This gives the protein CASSLRQAYNEQFF.

The rearrangement joins TRBV6-1 to TRBJ2-1, with D possibly TRBD2 on 6 matching bases. Near its end, the DNA agrees better with TRBJ2-7, so the J call may be wrong. Germline-derived CDR1 and CDR2 are MNHNS and SASEGT. The CDR3 length is 15 residues. CDR3 region: CASSERRLDAYEQYF. In DNA form, the CDR3 reads TGTGCCAGCAGTGAGAGAAGACTAGACGCCTACGAGCAGTACTTC.